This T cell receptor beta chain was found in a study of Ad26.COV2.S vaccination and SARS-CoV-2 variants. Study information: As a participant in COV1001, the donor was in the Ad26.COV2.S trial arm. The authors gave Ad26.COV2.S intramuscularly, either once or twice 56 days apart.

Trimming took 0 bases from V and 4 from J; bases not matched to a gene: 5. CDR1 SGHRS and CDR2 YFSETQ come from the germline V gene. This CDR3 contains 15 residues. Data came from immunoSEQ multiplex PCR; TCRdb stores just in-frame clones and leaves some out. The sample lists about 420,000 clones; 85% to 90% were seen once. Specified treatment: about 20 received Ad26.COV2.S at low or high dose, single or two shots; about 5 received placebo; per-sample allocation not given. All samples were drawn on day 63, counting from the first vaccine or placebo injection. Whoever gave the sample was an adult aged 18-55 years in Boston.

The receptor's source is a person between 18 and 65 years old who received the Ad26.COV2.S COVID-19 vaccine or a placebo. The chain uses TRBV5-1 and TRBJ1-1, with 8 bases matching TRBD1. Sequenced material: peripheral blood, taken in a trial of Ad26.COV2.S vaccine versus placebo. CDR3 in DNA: TGCGCCAGCAGCTTGGGGGCAGGGGGCGGCACTGAAGCTTTCTTT. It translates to CASSLGAGGGTEAFF.